This T cell receptor beta chain was captured by sequencing in a study of T-cell reconstitution after alpha-beta-depleted transplantation in children. Study-level points and caveats: There were some patients whose high TCRbeta diversity at day 60 came from surviving recipient T cells and thymic progenitors. Reports say that about two months after transplant, the alpha-beta T cells came out of several hundred graft clones that had expanded. T cells produced anew were the main source of T-cell counts and diversity one year after transplant.

Trimming pared 3 bases from V and 3 bases from J, leaving 11 bases between. Germline CDR1 reads SEHNR; CDR2 reads FQNEAQ (reference sequence). CDR3 length: 14 residues. Comment on this clonotype: As yet, its antigen is unknown.

Unique molecular identifiers were used to barcode this TCRbeta library. TCRdb used MiXCR to reprocess the PCR reads, holding one entry per CDR3 protein. The data contain more than 500,000 distinct CDR3 sequences, approximately 10% of them seen just once; the ten biggest clones take up 14%. V gene TRBV7-9 combines with J gene TRBJ1-2; D is uncertain. This TCR was sampled from a female patient between 2 and 15 years old who had a stem cell transplant for aplastic anemia, so the T cells may come from the graft donor. Material: PBMCs, mostly from graft donor cells, obtained 180 days after TCRalphabeta/CD19-depleted stem cell transplant. In DNA, the CDR3 is TGTGCCAGCAGCTTTAGTAAGCAGCACTATGGCTACACCTTC. Protein: CASSFSKQHYGYTF.